This T cell receptor beta chain was sequenced during a study of T cell repertoires and Cas9 in healthy adults. Study-level background: SpCas9-reactive CD4 and CD8 T cells were characterized for potency, cytotoxicity and lineage. Study-level findings and limits: SpCas9-reactive effector T cells were reportedly restrained in vitro by SpCas9-reactive regulatory T cells.

The germline CDR1 and CDR2 sequences are MDHEN and SYDVKM. The CDR3 is made up of 13 amino acids. Trimming left V 8 bases short and J 3 bases short, with 14 bases between. Note on this clone: Its specificity is unknown.

TCRdb's table, derived via immunoSEQ multiplex PCR, lists solely in-frame clones and lacks some. The profile shows over 14,000 clones, roughly nine tenths of them singletons. The source material was Tregs (CD4+, CD25+, CD127-, CD137-, CD154-) from PBMCs; culture status not recorded. J is TRBJ2-7 and V is TRBV28; D gene unclear. The receptor was isolated from a human donor in good health. Here the CDR3 reads CASRTPNSYEQYV. CDR3 in DNA: TGTGCCAGCCGCACACCGAACAGCTACGAGCAGTACGTC.